The present T cell receptor beta chain was sequenced within a study of molecular identifiers for immune sequencing clone quantification (dated by TCRdb to 2016 to 2019). About the investigation overall: In a replicate experiment, RNA from around 20,000 or 100,000 naive CD8 T cells was split into five aliquots, four of which were sequenced. The study was a methods study using CD8 T cells to benchmark molecular-identifier clustering-based TCR repertoire sequencing (MIDCIRS) and TCR RNA copy counting. Study-wide conclusions, independent of this receptor: Identical TCR molecules sharing a barcode could cause highly expanded clone sizes to be underestimated. Spiked-in Jurkat TCR RNA equal to a single cell's worth was reported to be detectable even within 1,100,000 naive CD8 T cells. The naive libraries included spiked-in Jurkat TCR RNA (10 copies' worth), and this RNA is not part of the donor repertoire. Modeling indicated 2.5 to 3 TCR RNA copies recovered per cell, compared with around 9.8 by digital PCR, which implies a capture efficiency of around 30%. When barcode sub-clustering was left out, chimeric consensus sequences inflated TCR diversity, with chimeras reaching as high as 47%. In CMV-specific effector cells, clones with more than 20 RNA copies accounted for over 97% of molecules, whereas in naive cells such clones accounted for under 1%.

This clonotype occurred a few times. There is no known antigen for this receptor. It has no much larger one-base neighbor in the sample; base qualities were not kept. The library came from PCR. Sequencing took place on a NextSeq 500. Bulk TCR libraries were generated as previously described, with the TCR primers listed in Table S5 used. The Qiagen AllPrep DNA/RNA kit was used to purify total RNA. Before analysis, reads from multiple sequencing runs of the same library were pooled. Per the authors' processing: Reads were retained only if the reads had an exact TCR constant sequence, and the retained reads were trimmed to 150 nt and grouped according to their 12-nt molecular barcodes. Reads within each barcode group were sub-clustered using a 15% Levenshtein threshold, and quality-weighted consensus sequences were constructed for each RNA molecule. Non-functional sequences were discarded, and so were lower-count sequences lying one edit away from another sequence. Barcode sub-clusters with fewer than 20% of the maximum read count were removed, based on fitting two negative binomial distributions. The public sequencing data were trimmed at Q25 with fastp and processed into clonotypes with MiXCR by TCRdb, which kept only in-frame beta chains. Duplicate CDR3 protein sequences are folded into a single record with the most common DNA and genes. TCRdb's processing, not the authors', yielded these V and J calls. The table for this sample lists approximately 680,000 distinct CDR3 sequences; less than 30% of them were counted only once. The ten most abundant clones make up about 0.73% of the sample.

Naive CD8 T cell libraries were made from 20,000 to 1,000,000 sorted cells using 10%, 30% or 50% of purified RNA. Naive CD8 T cells were FACS-sorted as CD8+CD4-CCR7+CD45RA+ on a BD FACSAria II into RLT Plus buffer. To test detection sensitivity, Jurkat RNA equal to around 10 TCR copies was added to samples of roughly 18,000-1,100,000 naive CD8 T cells. Enrichment of CD8 T cells was done with RosetteSep CD8+ T Cell Enrichment Cocktail plus Ficoll-Paque, and ACK red cell lysis came afterward. Sequences MNHNS (CDR1) and SASEGT (CDR2) are obtained from the germline V gene. The trim is 1 base for V and 5 bases for J, with a gap of 9 bases between the germline ends. From cysteine to phenylalanine, the CDR3 is 14 amino acids long. CDR3 DNA only is kept here, 42 bases in frame from base 1.

This chain is built from TRBV6-1 and TRBJ2-1; a tentative D call is TRBD1 (6 bases match). The clonotype was recovered from a human donor in good health. Some libraries in this study had Jurkat cell RNA spiked in. The sequencing input was naive CD8+ T cells from blood, with Jurkat cell RNA spiked in. Interpreted using the paper, the cell subset or site label stands for: FACS-sorted CD8+CD4-CCR7+CD45RA+ naive T cells. The nucleotide sequence is TGTGCCAGCAGTGAAGGGGGGCTGGACAATGAGCAGTTCTTC. It codes for CASSEGGLDNEQFF.